This T cell receptor beta chain is drawn from a study of T cells in Graves' hyperthyroidism and ophthalmopathy (dated by TCRdb to the late 2010s). About the study as a whole: TCR V-J signatures able to tell the groups apart were searched for in a discovery cohort of about a hundred patients, of whom 40 to 45 had Graves' ophthalmopathy and about 60 had stable Graves' hyperthyroidism. The roughly 91 discovery patients were randomly divided into training and test sets at a 7:3 ratio. In addition, the study compared T-cell repertoires in thyroid tissue and in blood from five to seven Graves' hyperthyroidism patients. Prospective prediction of ophthalmopathy was tested in an independent validation cohort consisting of some 19 hyperthyroidism patients and approximately 16 patients who later progressed to ophthalmopathy. After sampling, hyperthyroidism patients received methimazole starting at 30 mg daily, and ophthalmopathy patients received high-dose intravenous methylprednisolone. According to the paper, TCR Vbeta CDR3 sequencing was carried out on around 140 peripheral blood samples, which came from 40 to 45 ophthalmopathy, approximately 78 hyperthyroidism and around 17 progressor patients. General conclusions and limits of the study: Blood samples also contained most of the expanded thyroid clonotypes (frequency above 0.001), which suggests that blood repertoires may reflect thyroid immune responses. Ophthalmopathy was separated from stable hyperthyroidism by a 13 V-J signature model, with approximately 85% sensitivity and around 81% specificity obtained in cross-validation and 80%/75% obtained in testing. No statistical method was used to set the sample size in advance, and investigators knew the group allocation. In validation, progression to ophthalmopathy was predicted by the model with about 70% sensitivity and 72% to 85% specificity, a median of roughly 6 months before onset.

Many counts were recorded for this clonotype. Its recognized antigen is unknown. No much larger clone exists at a distance of one base, and base qualities are not known. TCR beta CDR3 regions were amplified from RNA transcripts. The first round of RT-PCR for the TCR CDR3 was performed with the HTBI primer set and the Qiagen OneStep RT-PCR kit. A second multiplex PCR round built the libraries, followed by size selection and purification. Sequencing of the libraries was done on an Illumina HiSeq2000 using paired-end 100 bp reads. Turning to the authors' computational methods: Raw data were processed with SOAPnuke, discarding reads with adapters, uncalled bases, mean Phred below 15, or no exact constant-primer or identifier match. High-quality paired reads were merged with COPE v1.2.5, and unique nucleotide sequences were defined as clonotypes. MiTCR v1.1 was used to align clonotypes to the IMGT TRBV, TRBD and TRBJ reference segments. Only V-J combinations with frequency above 0.0001, covering 99.2% of repertoires, were analysed. A TCS score was defined as the ratio of F50 (clonal expansion) to E x V (chaos), with BLOSUM62-based TCRdist applied between CDR3 peptides within each V-J. Welch's t-statistics and random forest reduced around 550 V-J features to about 13, which were used in a naive Bayes classifier (R e1071). The similarity between thyroid and blood repertoires was quantified using the Morisita-Horn index. TCRdb reanalyzed the raw reads on its own, using fastp at Q25 for trimming and MiXCR for clone calling, and kept in-frame beta chains. Each record represents a unique CDR3 protein, reported with the most common genes and DNA among its rows. TCRdb, not the authors, supplied the V and J calls. The table for this sample lists about 610,000 distinct CDR3 sequences; about half of them were counted only once. About 8.3% of the sample is in the top ten clones.

The cysteine opens and the phenylalanine closes a CDR3 of 13 amino acids. The only DNA kept is the CDR3, 39 bases in frame from the first base. V sheds 4 bases and J sheds 5 bases, leaving 12 bases between their ends. The germline V gene provides CDR1 SGHRS and CDR2 YFSETQ. Stable Graves' hyperthyroidism was defined as the absence of progression to ophthalmopathy over 18 months of follow-up. The hyperthyroidism patients were between 18 and 65 years old and newly diagnosed, with a disease duration of less than 2 months. Patients with uncontrolled infections, other autoimmune diseases, pregnancy or lactation were excluded. Diagnoses were based on clinical symptoms, serum thyroxine and TRAb, thyroid ultrasound and orbital computed tomography. Total RNA was extracted using Trizol reagent, and RNA quality was assessed on an Agilent 2100 Bioanalyzer.

The sequence came from a woman between 18 and 29 years old with Graves' hyperthyroidism. This receptor chain uses TRBV5-1 and TRBJ2-5; the D gene lacks a confident call. Sequencing was carried out using peripheral blood or thyroid tissue (not recorded which). In nucleotides, the sequence is TGCGCCAGCAGCCCAGAATTAATTGAGACCCAGTACTTC. This is translated as CASSPELIETQYF.